The 30 T cell receptor beta chains in this list originate from one sample, sequenced in a study of T cell responses to AZD1222 COVID-19 vaccine. Sequenced by immunoSEQ multiplex PCR; TCRdb stores in-frame clones only, minus some. The sample lists tens of thousands of clones, around 89% occurring once. The specimen comprised peripheral blood, sampled on day 0 of MenACWY control vaccination. These receptor sequences come from an adult in good health.

This chain links TRBV9 with TRBJ1-2; 8 bases align to TRBD1. The J segment lost 3 bases and the V segment lost 1 base, leaving 5 bases of the junction unmatched. This CDR3 spans 15 amino acids. Germline lookup yields CDR1 SGDLS and CDR2 YYNGEE. CDR3 nucleotides: TGTGCCAGCAGCGTACAGGACAGGGTTGACTATGGCTACACCTTC. Residues: CASSVQDRVDYGYTF.

This clone has a single count. The genes are TRBV9 and TRBJ2-2; no definite D call. Trimming cost V 4 bases and J 4 bases, with 8 bases left between them. CDR3 length: 13 amino acids. CDR1 is SGDLS, CDR2 YYNGEE, per germline. Here the CDR3 reads CASSPSITGELFF. CDR3 nucleotides: TGTGCCAGCAGCCCGTCGATCACCGGGGAGCTGTTTTTT.

The V gene is TRBV11-2, the J gene TRBJ1-2; D not resolved. This CDR3 contains 14 residues. Trimming took 5 bases from V and 1 from J, leaving 11 bases between them. Germline CDR1 is SGHAT and CDR2 is FQNNGV. The CDR3 sequence is CASSRGWSNYGYTF. Written as DNA, the CDR3 is TGTGCCAGCAGCCGGGGTTGGAGTAACTATGGCTACACCTTC.

The V call is TRBV5-1, the J call TRBJ2-5; TRBD2 is a possible D gene (5 bases). CDR3 length: 14 residues. Deletions cut 6 bases from V and 0 bases from J, with 12 bases between. CDR1 and CDR2 from the germline V gene are SGHRS and YFSETQ. The CDR3 loop is CASTPSGNQETQYF. The CDR3 nucleotides are TGCGCCAGCACCCCAAGCGGCAACCAAGAGACCCAGTACTTC.

Written as DNA, the CDR3 is TGTGCCACCCTTAAACAGGGGGATGGAAACACCATATATTTT. It is translated as CATLKQGDGNTIYF. This chain joins TRBV15 and TRBJ1-3; TRBD1 aligns across 8 bases. Per the germline V gene, CDR1 is LNHNV and CDR2 is YYDKDF (reference sequence). J was trimmed by 3 bases and V by 8 bases; bases with no gene match: 6. The CDR3 sequence is 14 residues long. The full variable domain, with the rest looked up from reference TRBV15 and TRBJ1-3, is DAMVIQNPRYQVTQFGKPVTLSCSQTLNHNVMYWYQQKSSQAPKLLFHYYDKDFNNEADTPDNFQSRRPNTSFCFLDIRSPGLGDTAMYLCATLKQGDGNTIYFGEGSWLTVV.

The chain couples TRBV10-3 to TRBJ2-1; D is perhaps TRBD1 or TRBD2 (5 bases each). The germline V gene has CDR1 ENHRY and CDR2 SYGVKD. V lost 10 bases to trimming and J lost 2 bases, with 30 bases between them. This CDR3 is 19 amino acids long. The CDR3 DNA follows: TGTGCCACCGGGACGCTAAGGGACCCCCCTGGGGAACCCTACAATGAGCAGTTCTTC. Translation gives CATGTLRDPPGEPYNEQFF.

The chain employs TRBV6-2 or TRBV6-3 and TRBJ2-1; weak D call: TRBD2 (6 bases). V lost 6 bases and J lost 2, with 17 bases in between. CDR1 is MNHEY, CDR2 SVGEGT, per germline. This CDR3 contains 16 residues. The CDR3 DNA reads as TGTGCCAGCAGCTCCCCGGGAGACGGGGCCTACAATGAGCAGTTCTTC. Protein: CASSSPGDGAYNEQFF.

The rearrangement joins TRBV24-1 to TRBJ1-5; no clear D gene. Per germline, CDR1 KGHDR and CDR2 SFDVKD. The CDR3 extends over 12 amino acids. The V end was cut by 3 bases, the J end by 6 bases, with 5 bases between. This CDR3 reads CATSDPGQPQHF. DNA of the CDR3: TGTGCCACCAGTGATCCGGGTCAGCCCCAGCATTTT.

CDR3 residues: CASSYSLMVPEAFF. The DNA for the CDR3 is TGTGCCAGCAGCTACTCGCTCATGGTCCCTGAAGCTTTCTTT. The chain links TRBV7-2 to TRBJ1-1; D gene ambiguous. CDR3 size: 14 residues. Trimming cost V 4 bases and J 6 bases, with 15 bases left between them. Germline V CDR1 and CDR2: SGHTA, FQGNSA.

The chain uses TRBV3-1 (or the pseudogene TRBV3-2) and TRBJ1-1; no clear D gene. Germline V gene sequence: CDR1 LGHDT, CDR2 YNNKEL (reference sequence). The CDR3 consists of 15 residues. V was trimmed by 1 base and J by 8 bases, leaving 17 bases between them. CDR3 in DNA: TGTGCCAGCAGCCAAGTTGTGACTCAGTCATCAGAAGCTTTCTTT. Protein product: CASSQVVTQSSEAFF.

The CDR3 DNA reads TGTGCCATCAGTGACTCCGGGACAGGCCGCTACGAGCAGTACTTC. Its protein product is CAISDSGTGRYEQYF. This rearrangement joins TRBV10-3 to TRBJ2-7; 8 bases are a match to TRBD1. J gave up 3 bases and V 3 bases, and 7 bases lay outside the gene matches. The CDR3 consists of 15 residues. Germline V lookup: CDR1 ENHRY, CDR2 SYGVKD.

The rearrangement uses TRBV5-6 and TRBJ2-6, with D tentatively TRBD1 (6 bases). Trimming pared 2 bases from V and 2 bases from J, leaving 11 bases between. CDR3 length equals 16 residues. Germline CDR1 is SGHDT and CDR2 is YYEEEE. DNA for the CDR3: TGTGCCAGCAGCTTCCACAGGGACGCTGGGGCCAACGTCCTGACTTTC. Amino acid sequence: CASSFHRDAGANVLTF.

The rearrangement links TRBV18 to TRBJ2-7; TRBD2 agrees at 7 bases. V shed 5 bases, J shed 6 bases, and the junction held 10 bases outside the gene matches. The germline V gene has CDR1 KGHSH and CDR2 LQKENI. CDR3 length equals 14 residues. As DNA, the CDR3 is TGTGCCAGCTCAAACCGCCGGGGGGATCGCGAGCAGTACTTC. Encoded protein: CASSNRRGDREQYF.

In its sample, this clone was seen once. The chain uses TRBV30 and TRBJ1-4; tentatively, D is TRBD1 (6 bases). The CDR3 spans 14 residues. V was cut by 4 bases and J by 7 bases, with 16 bases left in between. Germline V gene data show CDR1 as GTSNPN and CDR2 as SVGIG (reference sequence). The CDR3: CAWNHRAGREKLFF. Here the CDR3 DNA reads TGTGCCTGGAACCACAGGGCTGGGCGTGAAAAACTGTTTTTT.

The genes are TRBV2 and TRBJ2-7; 7 bases line up with TRBD2. With V trimmed by 4 bases and J by 5 bases, 23 bases remained unmatched. The CDR3 extends over 19 amino acids. Looked up from germline, CDR1 is SNHLY and CDR2 is FYNNEI. CDR3 loop: CASSGNANMGWEGIHEQYF. Here the CDR3 DNA reads TGTGCCAGCAGTGGCAACGCTAATATGGGATGGGAGGGGATCCACGAGCAGTACTTC.

This clone came up a few times. The chain uses TRBV19 and TRBJ2-3; 9 nucleotides agree with TRBD1. This CDR3 is built from 13 residues. Trimming at V came to 5 bases and at J to 14 bases, leaving 11 bases not matched to a gene. The germline V gene has CDR1 LNHDA and CDR2 SQIVND (reference sequence). CDR3 coding DNA: TGTGCCAGTAGTGACTCCGGGACAGGGTGGCGGTATTTT. This encodes CASSDSGTGWRYF.

The chain uses TRBV19 and TRBJ1-6; D is undetermined. Germline values: CDR1 LNHDA, CDR2 SQIVND (reference sequence). The CDR3 sequence is 15 residues long. Deletions cut 3 bases from V and 5 bases from J, with 11 bases between. CDR3 sequence reads: CASSIWAAHNSPLHF. CDR3 bases: TGTGCCAGTAGTATTTGGGCAGCCCATAATTCACCCCTCCACTTT.

This chain connects TRBV5-4 to TRBJ1-5; D gene uncertain. This CDR3 region has 16 residues. The V and J ends lost 0 bases and 2 bases respectively, with 12 bases between them. The germline gives CDR1 SGHNT, CDR2 YYREEE (reference sequence). The CDR3 loop reads CASSLGGGMGNQPQHF. In nucleotides, the CDR3 is TGTGCCAGCAGCTTGGGAGGAGGGATGGGCAATCAGCCCCAGCATTTT. Full variable domain (outside the CDR3, taken from reference TRBV5-4 and TRBJ1-5): ETGVTQSPTHLIKTRGQQVTLRCSSQSGHNTVSWYQQALGQGPQFIFQYYREEENGRGNFPPRFSGLQFPNYSSELNVNALELDDSALYLCASSLGGGMGNQPQHFGDGTRLSIL.

The chain carries TRBV9 and TRBJ1-4; 7 nucleotides align to TRBD1. Germline CDR1 and CDR2: SGDLS and YYNGEE. The CDR3 has 13 amino acids. The junction had 10 bases not matched to a gene; V was cut back by 3 bases and J by 14 bases. The CDR3 loop reads CASSAPAQGQLFF. Here the CDR3 DNA reads TGTGCCAGCAGCGCCCCAGCACAGGGACAGCTGTTTTTT.

The chain is built from TRBV7-7 and TRBJ2-1, with D possibly matching TRBD1 (7 bases). The V gene lost 5 bases and the J gene lost 2 bases, with 16 bases spanning the gap. Per the germline V gene, CDR1 is SSHAT and CDR2 is FNYEAQ (reference sequence). This CDR3 spans 16 amino acids. CDR3 DNA: TGTGCCAGCAGCCAGGACCCAGGGGGGACCTACAATGAGCAGTTCTTC. Its translation: CASSQDPGGTYNEQFF. The whole variable domain, remainder taken from reference TRBV7-7 and TRBJ2-1, is GAGVSQSPRYKVTKRGQDVTLRCDPISSHATLYWYQQALGQGPEFLTYFNYEAQPDKSGLPSDRFSAERPEGSISTLTIQRTEQRDSAMYRCASSQDPGGTYNEQFFGPGTRLTVL.

The rearrangement uses TRBV5-1 and TRBJ2-3; 7 nucleotides line up with TRBD2. Germline CDR1 reads SGHRS; CDR2 reads YFSETQ. Trimming removed 2 bases from V and 4 bases from J; junction bases left unmatched: 10. The CDR3 contains 16 residues. CDR3 bases: TGCGCCAGCAGCTTCCAAGGCGGGAGTGAAGCAGATACGCAGTATTTT. As protein: CASSFQGGSEADTQYF.

The V call is TRBV2, the J call TRBJ2-7; TRBD2 agrees at 7 bases. CDR1 is SNHLY and CDR2 is FYNNEI in the germline V gene. With 2 bases clipped from V and 3 bases from J, the junction kept 7 bases outside the gene matches. The CDR3 is made up of 15 amino acids. The CDR3 DNA sequence: TGTGCCAGCAGTGAAAGTCTAGCGGTCAGCTACGAGCAGTACTTC. Amino acids: CASSESLAVSYEQYF.

V is TRBV24-1 and J is TRBJ2-1; no clear D. The CDR3 totals 18 residues. In germline, CDR1 is KGHDR, CDR2 SFDVKD. V was trimmed by 0 bases and J by 3 bases, leaving 17 bases between them. The CDR3 loop is CATSDLTGSLENYNEQFF. CDR3 nucleotide sequence: TGTGCCACCAGTGATTTGACGGGCAGCTTAGAAAACTACAATGAGCAGTTCTTC.

The chain couples TRBV11-3 to TRBJ2-6; possibly TRBD2 for D (5 bases). Germline-derived CDR1 and CDR2 are SGHNT and YENEEA. The V end was cut by 6 bases, the J end by 4 bases, with 7 bases between. This CDR3 comprises 13 residues. The CDR3, as DNA: TGTGCCAGCAGACGGGAAGGGGCCAACGTCCTGACTTTC. It codes for CASRREGANVLTF.

V gene TRBV5-1 combines with J gene TRBJ1-2; D call uncertain. Germline loops: CDR1 SGHRS, CDR2 YFSETQ. V lost 0 bases, J lost 3 bases, and 6 bases lay in between. This CDR3 has 13 amino acids. The CDR3 bases are TGCGCCAGCAGCTTGGGACGAGACTATGGCTACACCTTC. Its protein product is CASSLGRDYGYTF.

This clone was counted a few times. The chain is built from TRBV7-9 and TRBJ1-5; D unresolved. Deletions cut 2 bases from V and 1 base from J, with 9 bases between. The germline V gene encodes CDR1 SEHNR and CDR2 FQNEAQ (reference sequence). The CDR3 extends over 15 amino acids. The CDR3 sequence is CASSLILRSNQPQHF. DNA for the CDR3: TGTGCCAGCAGCTTAATCTTGAGGAGCAATCAGCCCCAGCATTTT. The full variable domain, in which reference TRBV7-9 and TRBJ1-5 provide the parts outside the CDR3, is DTGVSQNPRHKITKRGQNVTFRCDPISEHNRLYWYRQTLGQGPEFLTYFQNEAQLEKSRLLSDRFSAERPKGSFSTLEIQRTEQGDSAMYLCASSLILRSNQPQHFGDGTRLSIL.

This clone was detected a few times. The chain links TRBV29-1 to TRBJ1-1; D might be TRBD1 (5 bases). Trimming cost V 4 bases and J 1 base, with 7 bases left between them. Germline CDR1 and CDR2: SQVTM and ANQGSEA. The CDR3 contains 12 residues. The CDR3 loop reads CSVVRGNTEAFF. CDR3 coding DNA: TGCAGCGTTGTTAGGGGGAACACTGAAGCTTTCTTT.

The chain couples TRBV29-1 to TRBJ2-7; D uncertain. The CDR3 consists of 10 residues. Trimming cost V 4 bases and J 5 bases, with 6 bases left between them. Germline loops: CDR1 SQVTM, CDR2 ANQGSEA. The CDR3, as DNA: TGCAGCGTTGCTGGGGACGAGCAGTACTTC. Amino acids: CSVAGDEQYF.

The chain couples TRBV29-1 to TRBJ2-2; 7 bases match TRBD1. There are 16 residues in the CDR3. With 7 bases clipped from V and 1 base from J, the junction kept 12 bases outside the gene matches. From germline, CDR1 is SQVTM and CDR2 ANQGSEA. CDR3 nucleotides: TGCAGCGCCTCAAACCCGGGACAGAGGAACACCGGGGAGCTGTTTTTT. Amino acid sequence: CSASNPGQRNTGELFF.

The chain uses TRBV18 and TRBJ2-3, with D possibly called TRBD1 or TRBD2 (5 bases each). The CDR3 sequence is 15 residues long. Germline CDR1 and CDR2: KGHSH and LQKENI. V was trimmed by 0 bases and J by 4 bases, leaving 11 bases between them. DNA for the CDR3: TGTGCCAGCTCACCACCGTCGTTGGGGGCAGATACGCAGTATTTT. Translated: CASSPPSLGADTQYF.